The T cell receptor (beta chain) described here comes from a study of monozygotic twins with inflammatory bowel disease. The CDR3 spans 16 residues. CDR1 is SGHRS, CDR2 YFSETQ, per germline. TCRdb reanalyzed the 5' RACE reads, giving one entry per CDR3 protein sequence and no DNA. Here the sample table reports a few hundred thousand distinct CDR3 sequences. Per donor there was one draw, yielding a blood sample of approximately 2.5 ml. V is TRBV5-1 and J is TRBJ1-1; the D call from TCRdb, TRBD1, cannot be confirmed without DNA. The sequenced sample was blood. The TCR sequence derives from a human donor with ulcerative colitis or Crohn's disease, or a healthy co-twin of an affected twin (not recorded which). CDR3 protein: CASSFPGQGLNTEAFF.